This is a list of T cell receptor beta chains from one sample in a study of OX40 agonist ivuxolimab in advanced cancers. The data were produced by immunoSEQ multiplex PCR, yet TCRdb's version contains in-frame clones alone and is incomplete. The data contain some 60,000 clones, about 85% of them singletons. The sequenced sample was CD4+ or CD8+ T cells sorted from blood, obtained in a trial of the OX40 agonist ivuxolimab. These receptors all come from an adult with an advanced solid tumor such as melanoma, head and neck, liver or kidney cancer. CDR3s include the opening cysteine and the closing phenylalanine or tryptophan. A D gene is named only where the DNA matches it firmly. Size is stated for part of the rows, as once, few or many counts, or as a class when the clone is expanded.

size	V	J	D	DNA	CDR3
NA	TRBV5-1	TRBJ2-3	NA	TGCGCCAGCGCAGGGGTTCCCACAGATACGCAGTATTTT	CASAGVPTDTQYF
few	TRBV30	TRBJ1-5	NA	TGTGCCTGGAGTTCTGACAGAATCTTTAGCAATCAGCCCCAGCATTTT	CAWSSDRIFSNQPQHF
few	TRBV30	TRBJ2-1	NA	TGTGCCTGGAGTAGGGGGGCTCCCTCCTACAATGAGCAGTTCTTC	CAWSRGAPSYNEQFF
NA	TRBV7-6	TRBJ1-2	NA	TGTGCCAGCAGCTTGACAGACTATGGCTACACCTTC	CASSLTDYGYTF
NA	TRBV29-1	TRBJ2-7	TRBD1	TGCAGCGTTGGAGGAGTGGATGGGGACAGACGGTCCTACGAGCAGTACTTC	CSVGGVDGDRRSYEQYF
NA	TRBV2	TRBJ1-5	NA	TGTGCCAGCGTCCCAGGGAGCAATCAGCCCCAGCATTTT	CASVPGSNQPQHF
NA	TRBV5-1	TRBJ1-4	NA	TGCGCCAGCAGCTCCGACCTGGAGCTGGAAAAACTGTTTTTT	CASSSDLELEKLFF
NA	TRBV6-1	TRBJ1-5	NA	TGTGCCAGCAGTTCGGAATATCAGCCCCAGCATTTT	CASSSEYQPQHF
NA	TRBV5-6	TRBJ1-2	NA	TGTGCCAGCAGCTTGGCAGGGAACTATGGCTACACCTTC	CASSLAGNYGYTF
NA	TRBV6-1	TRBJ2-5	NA	TGTGCCAGCACAGCCCGGGGGCGCGAGACCCAGTACTTC	CASTARGRETQYF
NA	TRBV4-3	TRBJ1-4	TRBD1	TGCGCCAGCAGCCAAGATGTCAGGGGGTTTGAAAAACTGTTTTTT	CASSQDVRGFEKLFF
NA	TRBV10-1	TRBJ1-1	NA	TGCGCCAGCAGTGAGTCGCGGGGGAACACTGAAGCTTTCTTT	CASSESRGNTEAFF
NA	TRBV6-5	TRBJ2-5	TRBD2	TGTGCCAGCACCCCTCAGATGACTAGCGGGGGGACCCAGTACTTC	CASTPQMTSGGTQYF
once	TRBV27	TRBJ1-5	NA	TGTGCCAGCAGCCTCTCGTGGGGTGGGAATCAGCCCCAGCATTTT	CASSLSWGGNQPQHF
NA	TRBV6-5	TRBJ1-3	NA	TGTGCCAGCAGTCCCGGGGGAAACACCATATATTTT	CASSPGGNTIYF
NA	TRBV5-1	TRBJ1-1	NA	TGCGCCAGCAGGGTACAGGGATCGAACACTGAAGCTTTCTTT	CASRVQGSNTEAFF
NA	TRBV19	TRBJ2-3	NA	TGTGCCAGTACCGGGGGTACAGATACGCAGTATTTT	CASTGGTDTQYF
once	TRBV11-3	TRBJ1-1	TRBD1	TGTGCCAGCAGACCCCGGGACAGATTTAAGGCTTTCTTT	CASRPRDRFKAFF
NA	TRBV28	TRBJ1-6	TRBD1	TGTGCCAGCAGTTCCGGGACAGGGACCATCTATAATTCACCCCTCCACTTT	CASSSGTGTIYNSPLHF
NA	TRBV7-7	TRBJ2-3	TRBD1	TGTGCTAGCAGCTCCGACAGGGGCGATACGCAGTATTTT	CASSSDRGDTQYF
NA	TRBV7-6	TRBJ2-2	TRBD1	TGTGCCAGCAGCTCCCGGGGGACAGGGGGTTACGGGGAGCTGTTTTTT	CASSSRGTGGYGELFF
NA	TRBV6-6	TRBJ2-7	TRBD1	TGTGCCAGCAGCGTCGGACAGGGAGGCTACGAGCAGTACTTC	CASSVGQGGYEQYF
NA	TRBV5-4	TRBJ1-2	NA	TGTGCCAGCAGCTTGGAACTGGGGCCTTATGGCTACACCTTC	CASSLELGPYGYTF
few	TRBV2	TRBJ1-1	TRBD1	TGTGCCAGCTTTCCAGGACAGGGGGCCGAAGCTTTCTTT	CASFPGQGAEAFF
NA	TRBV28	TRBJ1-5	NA	TGTGCCAGCAGGGACCCAGGTGAGAATCAGCCCCAGCATTTT	CASRDPGENQPQHF
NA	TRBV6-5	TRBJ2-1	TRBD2	TGTGCCAGCAGTAACATGCGGGGGGGTGAGTTCTTC	CASSNMRGGEFF
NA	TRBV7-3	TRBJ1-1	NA	TGTGCCAGCAGCTTAATCGGTGGGGACACTGAAGCTTTCTTT	CASSLIGGDTEAFF
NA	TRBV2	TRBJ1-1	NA	TGTGCCGGAGGTCTTGGGAACACTGAAGCTTTCTTT	CAGGLGNTEAFF
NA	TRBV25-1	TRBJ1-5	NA	TGTGCCAGCAGTGACCCAACAGCATTCAATCAGCCCCAGCATTTT	CASSDPTAFNQPQHF
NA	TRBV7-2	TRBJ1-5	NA	TGTGCCAGCAGCGTTGTCATCAGAGGGAATCAGCCCCAGCATTTT	CASSVVIRGNQPQHF
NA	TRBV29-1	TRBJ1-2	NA	TGCAGCGACAGGGACCCTTTTGATGGCTACACCTTC	CSDRDPFDGYTF
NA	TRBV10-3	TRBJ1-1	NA	TGTGCCATCAGTGAGTCGACGAGGGTGAGCACTGAAGCTTTCTTT	CAISESTRVSTEAFF
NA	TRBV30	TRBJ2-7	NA	TGTGCCTGGGGGCCCAAGGGGACCTACGAGCAGTACTTC	CAWGPKGTYEQYF
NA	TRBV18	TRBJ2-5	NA	TGTGCCAGCTCACTTAAAGGACAGTTCCAAGAGACCCAGTACTTC	CASSLKGQFQETQYF
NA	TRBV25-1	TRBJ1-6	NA	TGTGCCAGCAGCGGGTCTTTGAACTATAATTCACCCCTCCACTTT	CASSGSLNYNSPLHF
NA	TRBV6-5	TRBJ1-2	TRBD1	TGTGCCAGCAGTCGGAATACACCGGGACAGGGGACCTTC	CASSRNTPGQGTF